The clone carrying this T cell receptor beta chain was seen more than once but under ten times. The antigen is undetermined. The template was genomic DNA from peripheral blood, not RNA. The record originates from a study of T cell repertoires in aging, cancer and after chemotherapy. The germline gives CDR1 MNHEY, CDR2 SVGEGT. This CDR3 is built from 19 residues. V dropped 4 bases and J dropped 4 bases, with 27 bases sitting between them. Study findings and constraints: Age-matched healthy donors had significantly more diverse, less clonal blood TCR repertoires than untreated cancer patients. Median generation probability rose over the chemotherapy interval in each cancer cohort, suggesting rebound thymic output.

Multiplex touch-down PCR with TRB-A/B primers amplified rearranged V-D-J TRB sequences. TCRdb reprocessed the multiplex PCR reads via MiXCR and lists one record per CDR3 protein. Of some 8,100 distinct CDR3 sequences listed, roughly 35% were seen once; the top ten hold less than 5%. Input material: blood. This clonotype was sampled from a human donor in good health. The chain employs TRBV6-2 or TRBV6-3 and TRBJ2-3; D might be TRBD2 (7 bases). CDR3 residues: CASSWRIIKGEGEADTQYF. The CDR3 bases are TGTGCCAGCAGTTGGAGAATAATAAAGGGGGAGGGCGAAGCAGATACGCAGTATTTT.